The 26 T cell receptor beta chains below were found in one sample sequenced in a study of T cell repertoires in cytomegalovirus infection. TCRdb re-called the reads through MiXCR, storing one row per CDR3 protein. The sample holds roughly 500,000 distinct CDR3 sequences; 30% to 40% are singletons and the top ten take 15% to 20%. These TCRs' antigens remain unknown. Sequencing was performed on cultured PBMCs, taken from culture after CMV antigen stimulation. All receptors derive from a human donor in good health (CMV status not recorded). Some clones in this sample may be carry-over from other donors' samples.

The chain recombines TRBV12-3 or TRBV12-4 with TRBJ1-1, with a tentative D call TRBD1 (6 bases). Trimming stripped 5 bases from V and 6 bases from J, with 16 bases between. The CDR3 runs to 14 residues. This CDR3 reads CASSVGRGGPEAFF. The CDR3 DNA sequence: TGTGCCAGCAGTGTGGGGAGGGGGGGCCCTGAAGCTTTCTTT.

There are a few counts of this clonotype. The chain carries TRBV28 and TRBJ1-4, with a possible D match to TRBD1 (6 bases). V was shortened by 2 bases and J by 7 bases, with 11 bases between the two germline ends. Germline lookup yields CDR1 MDHEN and CDR2 SYDVKM. This CDR3 is built from 14 residues. CDR3 region: CASSLTGTIEKLFF. DNA of the CDR3: TGTGCCAGCAGTTTAACCGGGACAATTGAAAAACTGTTTTTT.

The chain is built from TRBV12-3 or TRBV12-4 and TRBJ2-3; a weak D match, TRBD2 (6 bases). The germline V and J ends were trimmed by 5 bases and 2 bases, with 17 bases remaining between them. The CDR3 is 16 residues long. This CDR3 reads CASSPRNSGNTDTQYF. The CDR3 coding sequence is TGTGCCAGCAGTCCCCGGAATAGCGGAAACACAGATACGCAGTATTTT.

This chain joins TRBV19 and TRBJ2-7; 10 bases are a match to TRBD2. The V gene end was trimmed by 3 bases and the J gene end by 6 bases; junction bases not matched to a gene: 8. Germline CDR1 and CDR2: LNHDA and SQIVND (reference sequence). The CDR3 runs to 15 residues. CDR3 loop: CASSILLAGVGEQYF. For the CDR3, the DNA is TGTGCCAGTAGTATCCTGCTAGCGGGAGTTGGCGAGCAGTACTTC.

The chain carries TRBV18 and TRBJ1-4; D unresolved. CDR1 and CDR2 (germline): KGHSH, LQKENI. The CDR3 loop spans 14 amino acids. V was trimmed by 5 bases and J by 0 bases, leaving 7 bases between them. CDR3 bases: TGTGCCAGCTCAGTCGGTGCAACTAATGAAAAACTGTTTTTT. It translates to CASSVGATNEKLFF. The full variable domain, in which reference TRBV18 and TRBJ1-4 provide the parts outside the CDR3, is NAGVMQNPRHLVRRRGQEARLRCSPMKGHSHVYWYRQLPEEGLKFMVYLQKENIIDESGMPKERFSAEFPKEGPSILRIQQVVRGDSAAYFCASSVGATNEKLFFGSGTQLSVL.

The gene calls are TRBV11-1 and TRBJ2-5, with TRBD2 matching 7 bases. Looked up from germline, CDR1 is SGHAT and CDR2 is FQDESV (reference sequence). V lost 6 bases to trimming and J lost 0 bases; unmatched junction nucleotides: 10. The CDR3 is made up of 16 amino acids. For the CDR3, the DNA is TGTGCCAGCAGACTCTCGCCTAGCGGTTACCAAGAGACCCAGTACTTC. It codes for CASRLSPSGYQETQYF.

This clonotype was detected only a few times. The rearrangement links TRBV7-8 to TRBJ1-2; D is ambiguous. V lost 0 bases and J 6 bases, leaving 11 bases between the germline ends. Per the germline V gene, CDR1 is SGHVS and CDR2 is FQNEAQ. There are 14 residues in the CDR3. CDR3 sequence (DNA): TGTGCCAGCAGCTTAGCGCTACGGGGTGATGGCTACACCTTC. Translated, it gives CASSLALRGDGYTF.

A few counts support this clonotype. The chain links TRBV24-1 to TRBJ2-1; D uncertain. The CDR3 contains 11 residues. The V gene's germline CDR1 is KGHDR and CDR2 SFDVKD. V was shortened by 0 bases and J by 15 bases, with 8 bases between the two germline ends. The CDR3 coding sequence is TGTGCCACCAGTGATTTGCATAGGGCGTTCTTC. Its translation is CATSDLHRAFF.

This clonotype was counted between two and nine times. The chain couples TRBV19 to TRBJ1-5, with 9 bases lining up with TRBD1. The V gene end was trimmed by 6 bases and the J gene end by 3 bases; junction bases not matched to a gene: 6. CDR1 is LNHDA, CDR2 SQIVND, per germline (reference sequence). The CDR3 runs 15 residues. The CDR3 coding sequence is TGTGCCAGTAGCGGGGGGACAGGGATCAATCAGCCCCAGCATTTT. Translation: CASSGGTGINQPQHF.

The table lists this clonotype with many counts. The chain recombines TRBV5-1 with TRBJ2-1, with D uncertain. The germline V and J ends were trimmed by 3 bases and 14 bases, with 18 bases remaining between them. The germline CDR1 and CDR2 sequences are SGHRS and YFSETQ. CDR3 length: 13 amino acids. The CDR3 DNA sequence: TGCGCCAGCAGCTCCGAAGGCGCTGATCGTAAGTTCTTC. Amino acids: CASSSEGADRKFF.

In this sample, this clonotype turned up many times. J is TRBJ1-1 and V is TRBV7-3; tentative D call: TRBD1 (5 bases). V lost 0 bases and J 3 bases, leaving 5 bases between the germline ends. The CDR3 has 13 amino acids. CDR1 is SGHTA and CDR2 is FQGTGA in the germline V gene. CDR3 nucleotides: TGTGCCAGCAGCTTAACCAGGGACACTGAAGCTTTCTTT. Encoded protein: CASSLTRDTEAFF.

The chain joins TRBV2 to TRBJ2-5; unclear D gene. Deletions cut 1 base from V and 10 bases from J, with 4 bases between. Germline V gene data show CDR1 as SNHLY and CDR2 as FYNNEI. This CDR3 region has 10 residues. The CDR3 sequence: CASSEVVQYF. The DNA for the CDR3 is TGTGCCAGCAGTGAAGTGGTCCAGTACTTC.

The chain has TRBV10-3 and TRBJ2-7; D not certain. V was pared by 8 bases and J by 3 bases, with 11 bases between. The CDR3 contains 12 residues. Germline V gene data show CDR1 as ENHRY and CDR2 as SYGVKD. CDR3 loop: CAIGRTNYEQYF. The CDR3 DNA reads as TGTGCCATCGGACGGACGAACTACGAGCAGTACTTC.

This clonotype has only a few counts. This chain connects TRBV28 to TRBJ2-1, with D uncertain. The CDR3 length is 14 residues. Per germline, CDR1 MDHEN and CDR2 SYDVKM. The V gene lost 5 bases and the J gene lost 11 bases, with 19 bases spanning the gap. CDR3 region: CASSTPFEGWKQFF. DNA of the CDR3: TGTGCCAGCAGTACCCCCTTCGAAGGGTGGAAGCAGTTCTTC.

V gene TRBV11-2 combines with J gene TRBJ2-1; TRBD1 matches at 7 bases. V was pared by 10 bases and J by 3 bases, with 18 bases of the junction left unmatched. The V gene's germline CDR1 is SGHAT and CDR2 FQNNGV. The CDR3 extends over 17 amino acids. The CDR3 DNA reads TGTGCCACCAAAGGGGACCCTCGGGGACAGAGCTACAATGAGCAGTTCTTC. The encoded protein is CATKGDPRGQSYNEQFF. Full variable domain (rest looked up from reference TRBV11-2 and TRBJ2-1): EAGVAQSPRYKIIEKRQSVAFWCNPISGHATLYWYQQILGQGPKLLIQFQNNGVVDDSQLPKDRFSAERLKGVDSTLKIQPAKLEDSAVYLCATKGDPRGQSYNEQFFGPGTRLTVL.

In its sample, this clonotype was seen once. This chain's CDR3 is CASSSGQVRGYEQYF. The CDR3 region has the DNA TGTGCCAGCAGTTCAGGGCAGGTCCGGGGCTACGAGCAGTACTTC. V usage is TRBV27 and J usage is TRBJ2-7; the D call may be TRBD1 or TRBD2 (5 bases each). V lost 4 bases and J 3 bases, leaving 16 bases between the germline ends. The CDR3 runs 15 residues. Per germline, CDR1 MNHEY and CDR2 SMNVEV (reference sequence).

This clonotype was observed a few times. The chain employs TRBV12-3 or TRBV12-4 and TRBJ2-7; D gene unclear. The ends were cut back, 5 bases at V and 4 bases at J, with 9 bases in the middle. This CDR3 is 12 amino acids long. In DNA form, the CDR3 reads TGTGCCAGCAGTCGACCGAATTACGAGCAGTACGTC. Translated: CASSRPNYEQYV.

This clonotype has just a few counts. The chain carries TRBV7-8 and TRBJ1-2, with 8 bases that match TRBD1. Trimming at V came to 8 bases and at J to 3 bases, leaving 5 bases not matched to a gene. Germline values: CDR1 SGHVS, CDR2 FQNEAQ. This CDR3 spans 13 amino acids. Here the CDR3 DNA reads TGTGCCAGCCAGACAGGGGCGGACTATGGCTACACCTTC. This encodes CASQTGADYGYTF.

In its sample, this clonotype was seen a few times. The chain recombines TRBV5-3 with TRBJ2-3; the match to TRBD1 covers 8 bases. TRBV5-3 is reported as an ORF; its role is uncertain. V lost 8 bases and J lost 2; bases outside the gene matches: 7. CDR3 length: 14 residues. CDR3 region: CASSTGQATDTQYF. The CDR3 DNA sequence: TGTGCCAGCAGCACGGGACAGGCCACAGATACGCAGTATTTT.

The chain is built from TRBV7-2 and TRBJ2-2; the D gene is possibly TRBD1 (5 bases). Trimming took 0 bases from V and 3 from J, leaving 11 bases between them. CDR1 is SGHTA and CDR2 is FQGNSA in the germline V gene. CDR3 size: 16 residues. The CDR3 is CASSLAIPGHTGELFF. CDR3 bases: TGTGCCAGCAGCTTAGCGATCCCAGGGCACACCGGGGAGCTGTTTTTT.

This chain links TRBV7-8 with TRBJ1-1, with D maybe TRBD1 (5 bases). Germline values: CDR1 SGHVS, CDR2 FQNEAQ. V lost 0 bases to trimming and J lost 7 bases, with 12 bases between them. This CDR3 contains 14 residues. CDR3 in DNA: TGTGCCAGCAGCTTAGCAGACCGGGACTTTGAAGCTTTCTTT. Encoded protein: CASSLADRDFEAFF.

The table lists this clonotype with a few counts. The genes are TRBV4-3 and TRBJ2-1, with D perhaps matching TRBD2 (6 bases). V lost 4 bases to trimming and J lost 6 bases, with 19 bases between them. CDR3 length: 16 amino acids. CDR1 LGHNA and CDR2 YSLEER come from the germline V gene. The CDR3 DNA sequence: TGCGCCAGCAGCCCGTTCGGGAGAAGTGAAGCCAATGAGCAGTTCTTC. Protein: CASSPFGRSEANEQFF.

CDR3 protein: CASSERAGGYNEQFF. The CDR3 bases are TGTGCCAGCAGTGAGAGAGCGGGAGGCTACAATGAGCAGTTCTTC. The rearrangement joins TRBV6-5 to TRBJ2-1, with 9 bases matching TRBD2. The CDR3 spans 15 residues. Trimming cost V 5 bases and J 3 bases; bases outside gene matches: 5. The germline V gene has CDR1 MNHEY and CDR2 SVGAGI.

The chain uses TRBV20-1 and TRBJ2-3; 7 bases are a match to TRBD2. CDR1 is DFQATT and CDR2 is SNEGSKA in the germline V gene (reference sequence). V shed 7 bases and J 4 bases; nucleotides not matched to a gene: 8. CDR3 length: 13 residues. The CDR3 reads CSGRGLMADTQYF. The CDR3 nucleotides read TGCAGTGGTCGGGGACTAATGGCAGATACGCAGTATTTT.

This clonotype was seen only a few times. The chain joins TRBV7-8 to TRBJ2-1; D perhaps matches TRBD1 (6 bases). CDR1 SGHVS and CDR2 FQNEAQ come from the germline V gene. Trimming removed 5 bases from V and 16 bases from J, with 15 bases in between. The CDR3 extends over 11 amino acids. As DNA, the CDR3 is TGTGCCAGCAGCCGCGATGGGGGCTATTTCTTC. This encodes CASSRDGGYFF.

In its sample, this clonotype was seen a few times. This chain joins TRBV24-1 and TRBJ1-1, with TRBD1 identical over 8 bases. This CDR3 is 15 amino acids long. V shed 7 bases, J shed 1 base, and the junction held 7 bases outside the gene matches. Germline lookup yields CDR1 KGHDR and CDR2 SFDVKD. The CDR3, as DNA: TGTGCCACCAGGGGAGGGCAGGGGGCGAACACTGAAGCTTTCTTT. Translation: CATRGGQGANTEAFF.